What follows are 8 T cell receptor beta chains derived from one specimen sequenced in a study of blood T cell repertoires in COVID-19. Sequencing was performed with immunoSEQ multiplex PCR; in TCRdb, only in-frame clones are kept and a portion is missing. The data show about 180,000 clones, roughly 87% seen once. The sequenced material came from PBMCs or T cells enriched from blood (not recorded which). These receptors were obtained from a woman in her thirties or forties with acute COVID-19.

The rearrangement joins TRBV21-1 to TRBJ1-5. TRBV21-1 is shown as a pseudogene. The CDR3 extends over 17 amino acids. The CDR3 bases are TGTGCCAGCAGCAAAGAAAAGGGAGAGTATAGCAATCAGCCCCAGCATTTT. Protein: CASSKEKGEYSNQPQHF.

This chain links TRBV10-3 with TRBJ2-7, with unresolved D. Germline V lookup: CDR1 ENHRY, CDR2 SYGVKD. The CDR3 runs to 12 residues. V dropped 4 bases and J dropped 0 bases, with 4 bases sitting between them. CDR3 protein: CAISANSYEQYF. CDR3 sequence (DNA): TGTGCCATCAGTGCCAACTCCTACGAGCAGTACTTC.

The chain carries TRBV27 and TRBJ1-4; possibly TRBD1 for D (6 bases). The V end lost 5 bases, the J end lost 3 bases, and 13 bases lay between the germline ends. CDR1 is MNHEY, CDR2 SMNVEV, per germline (reference sequence). The CDR3 consists of 15 residues. In DNA form, the CDR3 reads TGTGCCAGCAGTCCCCGAGGGACACCTAATGAAAAACTGTTTTTT. It yields the protein CASSPRGTPNEKLFF.

The chain carries TRBV5-1 and TRBJ2-5, with TRBD2 identical over 7 bases. After removal of 4 bases from V and 5 bases from J, the junction contained 8 bases not matched to a gene. This CDR3 comprises 14 residues. Germline CDR1 is SGHRS and CDR2 is YFSETQ. This CDR3 is CASSGLVLPETQYF. The CDR3 coding sequence is TGCGCCAGCAGCGGACTAGTTCTTCCGGAGACCCAGTACTTC.

The chain employs TRBV7-2 and TRBJ2-3; a possible D gene is TRBD2 (7 bases). The CDR3 sequence is 15 residues long. Germline CDR1 is SGHTA and CDR2 is FQGNSA. The ends were cut back, 5 bases at V and 2 bases at J, with 14 bases in the middle. The CDR3 nucleotides are TGTGCCAGCAGCCGCATAGGGGGGGCCACAGATACGCAGTATTTT. It specifies CASSRIGGATDTQYF. The variable domain in full, completed from reference TRBV7-2 and TRBJ2-3, reads GAGVSQSPSNKVTEKGKDVELRCDPISGHTALYWYRQSLGQGLEFLIYFQGNSAPDKSGLPSDRFSAERTGGSVSTLTIQRTQQEDSAVYLCASSRIGGATDTQYFGPGTRLTVL.

The chain employs TRBV5-1 and TRBJ2-1; D is ambiguous. This CDR3 contains 15 residues. V dropped 0 bases and J dropped 0 bases, with 7 bases sitting between them. The V gene's germline CDR1 is SGHRS and CDR2 YFSETQ. CDR3 DNA sequence: TGCGCCAGCAGCTTGGCTCACAACTCCTACAATGAGCAGTTCTTC. As protein: CASSLAHNSYNEQFF.

The chain recombines TRBV7-8 with TRBJ1-4; D is undetermined. The CDR3 has 15 amino acids. V was shortened by 5 bases and J by 0 bases, with 10 bases between the two germline ends. Germline lookup yields CDR1 SGHVS and CDR2 FQNEAQ. CDR3 sequence reads: CASSPSISTNEKLFF. The CDR3 nucleotides read TGTGCCAGCAGCCCTTCTATCTCAACTAATGAAAAACTGTTTTTT.

The rearrangement links TRBV3-1 (or the pseudogene TRBV3-2) to TRBJ1-3, with D unresolved. CDR3 size: 13 residues. Germline-derived CDR1 and CDR2 are LGHDT and YNNKEL (reference sequence). V lost 1 base and J 4 bases, leaving 5 bases between the germline ends. CDR3 nucleotide sequence: TGTGCCAGCAGCCAAGTTGCGGGAAACACCATATATTTT. It is translated as CASSQVAGNTIYF.